This T cell receptor (beta chain) was recorded in a study of cytomegalovirus exposure and HLA in healthy donors. Overall study context: Early release data held around 80 million unique TCRs from HLA-typed donors.

This clone has just one count. What it binds is not known. There were likely unrecorded immune exposures, though donors were nominally healthy when sampled. Regarding the study as a whole: Later on, analysis showed that most CMV-associated TCR beta chains appeared to be HLA-restricted.

A multiplex PCR was run with 60 Vbeta primers and 13 Jbeta primers. Sequencing was performed with immunoSEQ multiplex PCR; in TCRdb, only in-frame clones are kept and a portion is missing. The repertoire holds around 160,000 clones, with approximately 77% as singletons. The clonotype was recovered from a man aged 50-60 years in good health and CMV-seropositive. The sequenced material came from PBMCs.

CDR3 residues: CASSPSVSPLHF. The DNA for the CDR3 is TGTGCCAGTAGTCCCAGTGTTTCACCCCTCCACTTT. This sequence joins TRBV19 and TRBJ1-6; D is uncertain. CDR1 LNHDA and CDR2 SQIVND come from the germline V gene (reference sequence). There are 12 residues in the CDR3. V lost 5 bases, J lost 9 bases, and 8 bases lay in between.